This T cell receptor beta chain was documented in a study of cytomegalovirus exposure and HLA in healthy donors. About the study: Of over 300 genotyped donors, more than 70% clustered with self-reported Caucasian donors.

In the case of this clone: Its target is unknown.

The primer mix had 60 Vbeta and 13 Jbeta primers. The table came from immunoSEQ multiplex PCR; TCRdb's copy has only in-frame clones and leaves some out. Here the sample spans fewer than 70,000 clones, around 73% being singletons. Overall study findings and caveats: When the data were analyzed later, several of the most significant clusters appeared to be linked to common viral pathogens. Segments of the TCR beta V type were, in most cases, productive about 87% or about 30% of the time in an earlier analysis.

Donors sampled were nominally healthy, though unrecorded immune exposures were likely. Sequenced: PBMCs. The receptor's source is a man aged 50 to 60 in good health and CMV-seronegative.

The CDR3 sequence: CASSLGSASGGGLFF. Written as DNA, the CDR3 is TGTGCCAGCAGCTTAGGTTCGGCGTCAGGGGGCGGACTGTTTTTT. The chain links TRBV7-6 to TRBJ1-4; TRBD1 matches at 8 bases. Germline values: CDR1 SGHVS, CDR2 FNYEAQ. V was clipped by 1 base and J by 13 bases; unmatched bases: 11. The CDR3 totals 15 residues.